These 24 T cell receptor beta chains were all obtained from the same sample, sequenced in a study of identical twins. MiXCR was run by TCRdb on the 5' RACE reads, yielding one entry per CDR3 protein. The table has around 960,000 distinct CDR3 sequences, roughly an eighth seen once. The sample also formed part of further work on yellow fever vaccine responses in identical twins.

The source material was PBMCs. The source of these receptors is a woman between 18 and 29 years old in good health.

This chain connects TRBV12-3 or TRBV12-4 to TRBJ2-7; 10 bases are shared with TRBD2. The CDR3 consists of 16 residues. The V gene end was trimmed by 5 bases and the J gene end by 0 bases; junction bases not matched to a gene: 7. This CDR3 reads CASSARGTSVSYEQYF. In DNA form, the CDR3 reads TGTGCCAGCAGTGCACGAGGGACTAGCGTCTCCTACGAGCAGTACTTC.

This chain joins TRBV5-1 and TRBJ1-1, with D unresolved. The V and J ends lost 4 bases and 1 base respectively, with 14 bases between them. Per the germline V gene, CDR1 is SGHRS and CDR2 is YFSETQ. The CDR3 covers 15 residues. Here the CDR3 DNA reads TGCGCCAGCAGCCGACCCCCCCCAGGGAACACTGAAGCTTTCTTT. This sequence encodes CASSRPPPGNTEAFF.

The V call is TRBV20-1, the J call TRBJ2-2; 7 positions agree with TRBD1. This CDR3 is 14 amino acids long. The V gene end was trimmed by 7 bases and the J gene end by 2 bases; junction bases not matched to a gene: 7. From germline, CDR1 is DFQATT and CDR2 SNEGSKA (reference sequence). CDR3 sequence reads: CSVYTGANTGELFF. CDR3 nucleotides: TGCAGTGTTTATACAGGGGCAAACACCGGGGAGCTGTTTTTT.

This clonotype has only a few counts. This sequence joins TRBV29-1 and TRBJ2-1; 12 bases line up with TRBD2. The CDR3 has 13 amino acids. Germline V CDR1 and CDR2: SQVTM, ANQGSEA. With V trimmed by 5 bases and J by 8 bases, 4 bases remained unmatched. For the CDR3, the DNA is TGCAGCGTTCTAGCGGGGGGGGTCCATGAGCAGTTCTTC. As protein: CSVLAGGVHEQFF.

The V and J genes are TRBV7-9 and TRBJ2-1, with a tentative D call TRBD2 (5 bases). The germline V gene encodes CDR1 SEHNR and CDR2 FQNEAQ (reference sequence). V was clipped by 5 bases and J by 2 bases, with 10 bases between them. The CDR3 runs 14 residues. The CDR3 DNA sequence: TGTGCCAGCAGCCCGGGGTTCGCCTACAATGAGCAGTTCTTC. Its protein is CASSPGFAYNEQFF.

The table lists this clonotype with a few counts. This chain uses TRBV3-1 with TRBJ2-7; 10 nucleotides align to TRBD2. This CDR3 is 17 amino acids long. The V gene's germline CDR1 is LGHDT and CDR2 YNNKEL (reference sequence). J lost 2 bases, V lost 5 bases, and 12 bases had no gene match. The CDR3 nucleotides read TGTGCCAGCAGCGAAAACACCGGGACTAGCGCACCCTACGAGCAGTACTTC. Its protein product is CASSENTGTSAPYEQYF.

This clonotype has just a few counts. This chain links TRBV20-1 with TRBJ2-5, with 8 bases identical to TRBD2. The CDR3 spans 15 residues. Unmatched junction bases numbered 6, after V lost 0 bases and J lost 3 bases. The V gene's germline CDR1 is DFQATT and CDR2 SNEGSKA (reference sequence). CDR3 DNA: TGCAGTGCTAGAGATGCCACTAGCGGAAAAGAGACCCAGTACTTC. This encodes CSARDATSGKETQYF.

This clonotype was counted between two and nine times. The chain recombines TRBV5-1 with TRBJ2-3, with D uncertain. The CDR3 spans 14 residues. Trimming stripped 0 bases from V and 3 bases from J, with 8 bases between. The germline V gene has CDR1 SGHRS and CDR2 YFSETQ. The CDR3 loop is CASSLEGTTDTQYF. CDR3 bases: TGCGCCAGCAGCTTGGAGGGAACGACAGATACGCAGTATTTT.

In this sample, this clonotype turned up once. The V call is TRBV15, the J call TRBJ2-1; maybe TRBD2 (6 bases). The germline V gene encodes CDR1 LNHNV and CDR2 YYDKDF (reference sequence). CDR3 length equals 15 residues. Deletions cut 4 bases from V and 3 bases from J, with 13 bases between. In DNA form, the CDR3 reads TGTGCCACCAGCAAACCAGCGGGCTTCTACAATGAGCAGTTCTTC. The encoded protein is CATSKPAGFYNEQFF.

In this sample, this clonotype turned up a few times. The CDR3 is CASSLLFRGGVKETQYF. CDR3 coding DNA: TGTGCCAGCAGTTTATTATTCCGCGGGGGGGTAAAAGAGACCCAGTACTTC. The chain employs TRBV12-3 or TRBV12-4 and TRBJ2-5; 9 nucleotides align to TRBD2. The CDR3 is 17 amino acids. After removal of 2 bases from V and 3 bases from J, the junction contained 10 bases not matched to a gene.

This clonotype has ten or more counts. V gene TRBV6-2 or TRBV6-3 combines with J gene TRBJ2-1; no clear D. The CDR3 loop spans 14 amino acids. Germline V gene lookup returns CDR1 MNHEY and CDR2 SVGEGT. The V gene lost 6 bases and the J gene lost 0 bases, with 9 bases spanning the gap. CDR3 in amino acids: CASRPRNSYNEQFF. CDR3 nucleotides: TGTGCCAGCAGACCCCGGAACTCCTACAATGAGCAGTTCTTC.

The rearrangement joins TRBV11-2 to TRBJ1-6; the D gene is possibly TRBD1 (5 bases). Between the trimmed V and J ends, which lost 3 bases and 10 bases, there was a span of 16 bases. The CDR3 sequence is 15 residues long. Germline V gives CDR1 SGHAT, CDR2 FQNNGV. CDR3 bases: TGTGCCAGCAGCTTTAAGGCAGGGAAAGAGTCACCCCTCCACTTT. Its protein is CASSFKAGKESPLHF.

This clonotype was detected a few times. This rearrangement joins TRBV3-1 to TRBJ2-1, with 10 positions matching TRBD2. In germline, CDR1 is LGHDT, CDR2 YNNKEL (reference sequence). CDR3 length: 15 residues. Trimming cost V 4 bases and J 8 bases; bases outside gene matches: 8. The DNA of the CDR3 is TGTGCCAGCAGCCGCGAGCGGGGGGGGTTTGATGAGCAGTTCTTC. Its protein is CASSRERGGFDEQFF.

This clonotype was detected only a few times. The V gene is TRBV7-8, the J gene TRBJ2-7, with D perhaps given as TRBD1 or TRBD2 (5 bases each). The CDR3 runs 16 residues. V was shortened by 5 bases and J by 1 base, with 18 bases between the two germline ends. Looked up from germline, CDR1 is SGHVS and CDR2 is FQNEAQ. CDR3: CASSTRTRDGSYEQYF. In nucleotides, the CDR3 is TGTGCCAGCAGCACTAGAACCCGGGACGGATCCTACGAGCAGTACTTC. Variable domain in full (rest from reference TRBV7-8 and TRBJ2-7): GAGVSQSPRYKVAKRGQDVALRCDPISGHVSLFWYQQALGQGPEFLTYFQNEAQLDKSGLPSDRFFAERPEGSVSTLKIQRTQQEDSAVYLCASSTRTRDGSYEQYFGPGTRLTVT.

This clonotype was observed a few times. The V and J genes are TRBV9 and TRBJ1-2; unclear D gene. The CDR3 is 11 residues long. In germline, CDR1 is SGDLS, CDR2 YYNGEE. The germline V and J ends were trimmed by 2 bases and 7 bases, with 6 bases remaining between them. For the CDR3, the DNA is TGTGCCAGCAGCGTTAGGTTTGGCTACACCTTC. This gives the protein CASSVRFGYTF.

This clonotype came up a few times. CDR3 nucleotide sequence: TGTGCCAGCAGGCCCGATAGCAATCAGCCCCAGCATTTT. Translated: CASRPDSNQPQHF. V gene TRBV6-1 combines with J gene TRBJ1-5; D not resolved. Trimming cost V 6 bases and J 0 bases, with 6 bases left between them. This CDR3 is built from 13 residues. Germline V gives CDR1 MNHNS, CDR2 SASEGT.

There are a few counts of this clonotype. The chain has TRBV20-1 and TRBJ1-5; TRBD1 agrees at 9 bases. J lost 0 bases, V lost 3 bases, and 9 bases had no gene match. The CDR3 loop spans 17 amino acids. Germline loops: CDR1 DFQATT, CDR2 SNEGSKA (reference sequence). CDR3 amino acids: CSASDLGGQGSNQPQHF. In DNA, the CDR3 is TGCAGTGCTAGCGATTTGGGGGGACAGGGTAGCAATCAGCCCCAGCATTTT.

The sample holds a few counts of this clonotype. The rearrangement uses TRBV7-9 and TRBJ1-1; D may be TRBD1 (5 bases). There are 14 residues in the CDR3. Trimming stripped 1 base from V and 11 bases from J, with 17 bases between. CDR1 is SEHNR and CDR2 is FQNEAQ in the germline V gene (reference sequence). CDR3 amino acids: CASSLGQQEMGAFF. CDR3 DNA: TGTGCCAGCAGCTTAGGACAGCAAGAGATGGGGGCTTTCTTT.

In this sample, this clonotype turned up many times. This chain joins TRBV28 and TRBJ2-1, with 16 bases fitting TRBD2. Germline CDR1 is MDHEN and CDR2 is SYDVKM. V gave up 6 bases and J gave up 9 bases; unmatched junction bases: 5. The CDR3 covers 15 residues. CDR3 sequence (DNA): TGTGCCAGCAGAAGAGGGACTAGCGGGAGGGGTGAGCAGTTCTTC. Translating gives CASRRGTSGRGEQFF.

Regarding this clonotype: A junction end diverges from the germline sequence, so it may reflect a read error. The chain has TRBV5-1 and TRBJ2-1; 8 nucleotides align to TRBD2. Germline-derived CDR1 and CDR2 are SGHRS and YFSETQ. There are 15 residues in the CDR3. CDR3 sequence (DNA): TGCGTCAGCAGCTTTTTAGCGGGGAGCTACAATGAGCAGTTCTTC. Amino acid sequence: CVSSFLAGSYNEQFF. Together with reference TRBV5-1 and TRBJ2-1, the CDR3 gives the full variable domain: KAGVTQTPRYLIKTRGQQVTLSCSPISGHRSVSWYQQTPGQGLQFLFEYFSETQRNKGNFPGRFSGRQFSNSRSEMNVSTLELGDSALYLCVSSFLAGSYNEQFFGPGTRLTVL.

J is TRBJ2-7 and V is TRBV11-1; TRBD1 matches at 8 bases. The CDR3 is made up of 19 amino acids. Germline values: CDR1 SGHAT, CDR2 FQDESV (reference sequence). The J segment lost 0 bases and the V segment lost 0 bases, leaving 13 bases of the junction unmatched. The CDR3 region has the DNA TGTGCCAGCAGCTTAGCGCCTGGGGCCAGGGGGCTAAGCTCCTACGAGCAGTACTTC. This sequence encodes CASSLAPGARGLSSYEQYF.

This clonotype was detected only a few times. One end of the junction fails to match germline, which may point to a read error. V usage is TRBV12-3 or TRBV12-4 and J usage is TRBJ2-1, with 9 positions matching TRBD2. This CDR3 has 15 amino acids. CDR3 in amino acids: CASSLALGASGKQFF. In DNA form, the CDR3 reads TGTGCCAGCAGTTTAGCGCTTGGGGCTAGCGGGAAGCAATTCTTC.

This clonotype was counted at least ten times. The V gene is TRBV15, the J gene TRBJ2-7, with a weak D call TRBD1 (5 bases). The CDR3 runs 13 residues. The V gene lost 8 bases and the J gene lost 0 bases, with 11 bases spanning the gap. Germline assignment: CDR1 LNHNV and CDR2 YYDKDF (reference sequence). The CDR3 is CATQGLSSYEQYF. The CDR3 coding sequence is TGTGCCACCCAGGGATTAAGCTCCTACGAGCAGTACTTC.

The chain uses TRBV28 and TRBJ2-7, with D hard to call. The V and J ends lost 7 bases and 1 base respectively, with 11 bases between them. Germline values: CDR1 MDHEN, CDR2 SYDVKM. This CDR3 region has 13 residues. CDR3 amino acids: CASTLSVSYEQYF. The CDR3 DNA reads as TGTGCCAGCACCTTGAGCGTATCCTACGAGCAGTACTTC. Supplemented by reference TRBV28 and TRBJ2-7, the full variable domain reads DVKVTQSSRYLVKRTGEKVFLECVQDMDHENMFWYRQDPGLGLRLIYFSYDVKMKEKGDIPEGYSVSREKKERFSLILESASTNQTSMYLCASTLSVSYEQYFGPGTRLTVT.